This is a list of T cell receptor beta chains from one sample in a study of blood T cell repertoires in COVID-19. Repertoires were generated with immunoSEQ multiplex PCR, while TCRdb's copy carries only in-frame clones and drops some. Seen here are about 190,000 clones, 80% to 90% observed once, and the top ten hold about 1.1%. The specimen was peripheral blood. The receptors were sampled from a man aged 30 to 45 with acute or convalescent COVID-19. The CDR3 runs from the conserved cysteine through the conserved F or W. D genes are given only for firm matches. The size entry is marked missing in some rows and otherwise reads once, few, many or a size class.

V	D	J	size	DNA	CDR3
TRBV13	-	TRBJ2-3	-	TGTGCCAGCAGCCCCGATCCGGTGGAGGGCCGAGATACGCAGTATTTT	CASSPDPVEGRDTQYF
TRBV11-2	-	TRBJ1-6	-	TGTGCCAGCAGCTCCCGGGGGGCCACCAATTCACCCCTCCACTTT	CASSSRGATNSPLHF
TRBV19	TRBD1	TRBJ2-7	-	TGTGCCAGTAGTATTTTTTCCTCCGGGACAGGGGTCCGCGAGCAGTACTTC	CASSIFSSGTGVREQYF
TRBV6-5	TRBD1	TRBJ1-4	-	TGTGCCAGCAGATTTACAGGGGGTCCCCATGAAAAACTGTTTTTT	CASRFTGGPHEKLFF
TRBV30	TRBD1	TRBJ2-6	-	TGTGCCTGGATCAGCAGGGGGACTGGGGCCAACGTCCTGACTTTC	CAWISRGTGANVLTF
TRBV7-8	TRBD2	TRBJ2-7	once	TGTGCCAGCAGCTTAGAACGGCCTAGCGGGAAGGTTTTGCCCTACGAGCAGTACTTC	CASSLERPSGKVLPYEQYF
TRBV19	TRBD1	TRBJ1-5	-	TGTGCCAGTAGTCTAACAGGGGGTCAGCCCCAGCATTTT	CASSLTGGQPQHF
TRBV2	-	TRBJ1-5	few	TGTGCCAGCAGTTCCGTCTCCAATCAGCCCCAGCATTTT	CASSSVSNQPQHF
TRBV18	TRBD1	TRBJ1-1	-	TGTGCCAGCTCACCTGTGACAGGGGGTGAAGCTTTCTTT	CASSPVTGGEAFF
TRBV5-5	-	TRBJ1-5	-	TGTGCCAGCAGCACGGGTCCCCATAATAGCAATCAGCCCCAGCATTTT	CASSTGPHNSNQPQHF
TRBV30	-	TRBJ2-5	-	TGTGCCTGGAGTCAACACCCCAGGGGTGGTAAAGAGACCCAGTACTTC	CAWSQHPRGGKETQYF
TRBV28	TRBD1	TRBJ2-7	once	TGTGCCAGCAGCCTAAACAGGGGCCCCTACGAGCAGTACTTC	CASSLNRGPYEQYF
TRBV20-1	-	TRBJ1-1	few	TGCGGAACACAGGTCAACACTGAAGCTTTCTTT	CGTQVNTEAFF
TRBV28	TRBD2	TRBJ2-1	-	TGTGCCAGCAGGATGCCCGGGACTAGCGGGAGGGGTTTGGTTGGTGAGCAGTTCTTC	CASRMPGTSGRGLVGEQFF
TRBV7-9	-	TRBJ1-2	-	TGTGCCAGCAGCTTAGGGACACAGGGTAACTATGGCTACACCTTC	CASSLGTQGNYGYTF